One and the same sample provided the 3 T cell receptor beta chains below, sequenced in a study of OX40 agonist ivuxolimab in advanced cancers. The data were produced by immunoSEQ multiplex PCR, yet TCRdb's version contains in-frame clones alone and is incomplete. The sample includes about 45,000 clones, around 86% seen only once; the top ten take 13%. The sequences come from CD4+ or CD8+ T cells sorted from blood, collected in a trial of the OX40 agonist ivuxolimab. The receptors derive from an adult with an advanced solid tumor such as melanoma, head and neck, liver or kidney cancer.

This clone was found once. This chain connects TRBV4-3 to TRBJ2-1; the match to TRBD2 covers 8 bases. The CDR3 has 15 amino acids. Trimming took 3 bases from V and 2 from J; bases not matched to a gene: 3. Germline V lookup: CDR1 LGHNA, CDR2 YSLEER. The CDR3 region has the DNA TGCGCCAGCAGCCAGGGTAGCGGGGCCTACAATGAGCAGTTCTTC. As protein: CASSQGSGAYNEQFF.

The rearrangement uses TRBV5-4 and TRBJ2-1; perhaps TRBD2 as D (5 bases). Trimming took 0 bases from V and 6 from J, leaving 7 bases between them. There are 13 residues in the CDR3. CDR1 and CDR2 from the germline V gene are SGHNT and YYREEE (reference sequence). The CDR3 nucleotides read TGTGCCAGCAGCTTGGCCGAGGGCAATGAGCAGTTCTTC. Protein sequence: CASSLAEGNEQFF.

The chain recombines TRBV7-9 with TRBJ1-6, with a tentative D call TRBD1 (5 bases). Trimming left V 4 bases short and J 0 bases short, with 13 bases between. CDR1 is SEHNR, CDR2 FQNEAQ, per germline (reference sequence). CDR3 size: 17 residues. The CDR3 DNA sequence: TGTGCCAGCAGCTCGGGACCTACGAGCTCCTATAATTCACCCCTCCACTTT. This translates into CASSSGPTSSYNSPLHF.